This entry lists 16 T cell receptor beta chains sequenced from one sample in a study of cytomegalovirus exposure and HLA in healthy donors. PCR involved 60 Vbeta and 13 Jbeta primers. Only in-frame clones appear in the TCRdb table, and some are missing; sequencing was by immunoSEQ multiplex PCR. Among roughly 120,000 clones listed, over 75% were seen once. The specimen was PBMCs. These receptors were taken from a human donor in good health.

The chain recombines TRBV7-2 with TRBJ2-3, with 13 bases identical to TRBD2. J lost 10 bases, V lost 5 bases, and 12 bases had no gene match. The CDR3 is 16 residues long. The germline V gene has CDR1 SGHTA and CDR2 FQGNSA. Written as DNA, the CDR3 is TGTGCCAGCAGCACTCCGGGACTAGCGGGACCTAGATCGCAGTATTTT. Its translation: CASSTPGLAGPRSQYF.

The count of this clone is one. The chain employs TRBV11-2 and TRBJ2-7; the match to TRBD2 covers 11 bases. The trim removed 3 bases at V and 2 bases at J, leaving 3 bases unmatched. Germline CDR1 SGHAT, CDR2 FQNNGV. The CDR3 loop spans 15 amino acids. In DNA form, the CDR3 reads TGTGCCAGCAGCTTTCCGACTAGCGGGGCCTACGAGCAGTACTTC. Its translation is CASSFPTSGAYEQYF.

The chain employs TRBV6-1 and TRBJ1-5; TRBD1 matches 10 bases. This CDR3 region has 16 residues. J was trimmed by 5 bases and V by 3 bases; bases with no gene match: 7. CDR1 is MNHNS, CDR2 SASEGT, per germline. The CDR3 DNA is TGTGCCAGCAGTGACCGGGACAGGGGTCGAGATCAGCCCCAGCATTTT. Protein product: CASSDRDRGRDQPQHF.

The rearrangement links TRBV19 to TRBJ2-7, with 8 positions matching TRBD2. The germline CDR1 and CDR2 sequences are LNHDA and SQIVND (reference sequence). J gave up 0 bases and V 4 bases, and 11 bases lay outside the gene matches. The CDR3 loop spans 17 amino acids. The CDR3 here is CASSTSSTSASSYEQYF. In nucleotides, the CDR3 is TGTGCCAGTAGTACGTCCTCGACTAGCGCGAGCTCCTACGAGCAGTACTTC.

The J gene is TRBJ1-1, the V gene TRBV5-1, with TRBD1 matching 9 bases. With 3 bases clipped from V and 8 bases from J, the junction kept 5 bases outside the gene matches. This CDR3 has 13 amino acids. The germline CDR1 and CDR2 sequences are SGHRS and YFSETQ. CDR3 amino acids: CASSSGQGREAFF. The CDR3 region has the DNA TGCGCCAGCAGCTCGGGACAGGGAAGAGAAGCTTTCTTT.

The chain carries TRBV19 and TRBJ1-3; TRBD1 agrees at 7 bases. The CDR3 length is 15 residues. CDR1 and CDR2 (germline): LNHDA, SQIVND (reference sequence). V was clipped by 7 bases and J by 3 bases; unmatched bases: 9. The CDR3 is CASIGTEGLGNTIYF. CDR3 DNA sequence: TGTGCCAGTATAGGGACAGAAGGTCTTGGAAACACCATATATTTT. Drawing the rest from reference TRBV19 and TRBJ1-3, the complete variable domain is DGGITQSPKYLFRKEGQNVTLSCEQNLNHDAMYWYRQDPGQGLRLIYYSQIVNDFQKGDIAEGYSVSREKKESFPLTVTSAQKNPTAFYLCASIGTEGLGNTIYFGEGSWLTVV.

This sequence joins TRBV7-2 and TRBJ2-3; TRBD2 aligns across 9 bases. This CDR3 has 17 amino acids. Germline V lookup: CDR1 SGHTA, CDR2 FQGNSA. V was clipped by 0 bases and J by 1 base; unmatched bases: 5. Written as DNA, the CDR3 is TGTGCCAGCAGCTTAGCTAGTAGCGGGGGCCGCACAGATACGCAGTATTTT. The encoded protein is CASSLASSGGRTDTQYF. The full variable domain, in which reference TRBV7-2 and TRBJ2-3 provide the parts outside the CDR3, is GAGVSQSPSNKVTEKGKDVELRCDPISGHTALYWYRQSLGQGLEFLIYFQGNSAPDKSGLPSDRFSAERTGGSVSTLTIQRTQQEDSAVYLCASSLASSGGRTDTQYFGPGTRLTVL.

The J gene is TRBJ2-3, the V gene TRBV28, with a tentative D call TRBD1 (7 bases). Trimming removed 6 bases at V and 7 bases at J, with 32 bases between. CDR3 size: 19 residues. Germline CDR1 MDHEN, CDR2 SYDVKM. The CDR3 region is CASSSNEGLAGGRGNTQYF. The CDR3 DNA follows: TGTGCCAGCAGCTCAAATGAGGGGCTGGCAGGGGGGAGAGGGAATACGCAGTATTTT.

This chain links TRBV27 with TRBJ1-4; weak D call: TRBD1 (6 bases). The germline gives CDR1 MNHEY, CDR2 SMNVEV (reference sequence). The CDR3 covers 17 residues. Trimming removed 6 bases at V and 0 bases at J, with 17 bases between. The CDR3 region is CASRSAQGFATNEKLFF. The CDR3 DNA reads TGTGCCAGCAGGTCCGCCCAGGGGTTTGCAACTAATGAAAAACTGTTTTTT.

This chain uses TRBV19 with TRBJ2-1; 9 bases are a match to TRBD2. After removal of 3 bases from V and 3 bases from J, the junction contained 15 bases not matched to a gene. CDR1 LNHDA and CDR2 SQIVND come from the germline V gene (reference sequence). The CDR3 totals 19 residues. CDR3 in amino acids: CASSMDGVAAGGGYNEQFF. In DNA form, the CDR3 reads TGTGCCAGTAGTATGGACGGGGTTGCAGCGGGAGGTGGCTACAATGAGCAGTTCTTC.

The rearrangement links TRBV2 to TRBJ1-6; D is undetermined. Trimming took off 4 bases at V and 7 bases at J, with 8 bases between the two ends. CDR1 SNHLY and CDR2 FYNNEI come from the germline V gene. The CDR3 loop spans 13 amino acids. CDR3: CASSGRVNSPLHF. The CDR3 bases are TGTGCCAGCAGTGGTCGGGTGAATTCACCCCTCCACTTT.

The gene calls are TRBV19 and TRBJ1-2, with D perhaps matching TRBD1 (5 bases). The germline V and J ends were trimmed by 3 bases and 6 bases, with 23 bases remaining between them. Looked up from germline, CDR1 is LNHDA and CDR2 is SQIVND (reference sequence). This CDR3 has 17 residues. The CDR3 reads CASSISLNLIGGNGYTF. In DNA form, the CDR3 reads TGTGCCAGTAGTATTTCCCTCAACCTGATTGGGGGGAATGGCTACACCTTC.

The gene calls are TRBV7-9 and TRBJ2-7, with D unclear. The CDR3 contains 13 residues. V was shortened by 5 bases and J by 2 bases, with 10 bases between the two germline ends. Germline CDR1 is SEHNR and CDR2 is FQNEAQ (reference sequence). The CDR3 sequence: CASSPDIAYEQYF. CDR3 DNA: TGTGCCAGCAGCCCTGACATTGCCTACGAGCAGTACTTC.

This rearrangement joins TRBV29-1 to TRBJ2-5, with 9 bases that match TRBD2. The CDR3 spans 13 residues. Germline V gene data show CDR1 as SQVTM and CDR2 as ANQGSEA. V was pared by 6 bases and J by 6 bases, with 8 bases of the junction left unmatched. CDR3 sequence: CSVDSGSLKTQYF. CDR3 sequence (DNA): TGCAGCGTGGATAGCGGGAGTCTGAAGACCCAGTACTTC.

The V call is TRBV28, the J call TRBJ2-3; D perhaps matches TRBD1 (6 bases). CDR3 size: 16 residues. CDR1 is MDHEN and CDR2 is SYDVKM in the germline V gene. Trimming cost V 7 bases and J 4 bases, with 21 bases left between them. As DNA, the CDR3 is TGTGCCAGCACCCTAGGGTCGGCAGGGGCGGCAGATACGCAGTATTTT. This gives the protein CASTLGSAGAADTQYF.

The CDR3 spells CASSLAAGKYGYTF. The CDR3 DNA reads as TGTGCCAGCAGTTTAGCGGCAGGGAAATATGGCTACACCTTC. The rearrangement links TRBV28 to TRBJ1-2; the D gene is possibly TRBD1 (5 bases). The germline gives CDR1 MDHEN, CDR2 SYDVKM. Trimming removed 2 bases from V and 5 bases from J, with 12 bases in between. The CDR3 length is 14 residues.